Listed below are T cell receptor beta chains from one sample, sequenced in a study of T-cell memory formation after mild COVID-19. MiXCR was run by TCRdb on the 5' RACE reads, yielding one entry per CDR3 protein. This sample has almost 350,000 distinct CDR3 sequences, with around a fifth found just once. The specimen sequenced was PBMCs or a T cell subset sorted from them (not recorded which). The receptors here all came from a man aged 18-30 years who had mild COVID-19 (a few samples of this study predate the infection). Cell type and time point are not known. The conserved cysteine and the conserved F or W are not part of the CDR3 here. The D gene is left open where the match is weak.

SGRDGYAYNEQF	NA	TRBJ2-1	TRBV29-1
ASSTQMNTEAF	NA	TRBJ1-1	TRBV28
ASSLVGWKETQY	NA	TRBJ2-5	TRBV7-2
ASSLVPRGGTEAF	NA	TRBJ1-1	TRBV7-8
ASSFGTLNTGELF	NA	TRBJ2-2	TRBV7-8
ASSLMRAGANVLT	NA	TRBJ2-6	TRBV5-6
ASSFRTGAEIYEQF	NA	TRBJ2-1	TRBV7-2
ATSRDRRGNEPPYEQY	NA	TRBJ2-7	TRBV15
SASWGVNQPQH	NA	TRBJ1-5	TRBV20-1
ASSPAGVYEQY	TRBD2	TRBJ2-7	TRBV7-2
ASNTGEDTEAF	TRBD1	TRBJ1-1	TRBV5-1
ASRSGDGHGYT	NA	TRBJ1-2	TRBV4-1
ASSGASGADTQY	TRBD2	TRBJ2-3	TRBV2
ASSPPGGGKESGYT	NA	TRBJ1-2	TRBV7-9
ASSHESRGYT	NA	TRBJ1-2	TRBV3-1
ASSYLVGFAEKLF	NA	TRBJ1-4	TRBV11-2
ASSQGMEGTGGYT	NA	TRBJ1-2	TRBV4-3
DSSLLGPETEAF	NA	TRBJ1-1	TRBV7-9